A selection of T cell receptor beta chains follows, all from one sample in a study of T cell changes during pregnancy in multiple sclerosis. Sequencing used immunoSEQ multiplex PCR; TCRdb keeps in-frame clones, though not all of them. The repertoire holds about 59,000 clones, with approximately 94% as singletons. Sequencing was performed on CD8+ T cells from peripheral blood mononuclear cells, taken after pregnancy. These receptors were collected from a female donor with multiple sclerosis, enrolled in a pregnancy study. Each CDR3 is given with its conserved first and last residue. Each record gives: J gene, D gene, V gene, clone size, CDR3 length, CDR3 protein, CDR3 DNA. A D gene is named only where the DNA matches it firmly. The size entry is marked missing in some rows and otherwise reads once, few, many or a size class.

>TRBJ2-5|TRBD2|TRBV19|NA|15
CASSRLAAPQETQYF
TGTGCCAGTAGCCGACTAGCGGCTCCCCAAGAGACCCAGTACTTC
>TRBJ1-2|TRBD1|TRBV7-3|NA|16
CASATPPRDRGVGYTF
TGTGCCAGCGCAACACCCCCCCGGGACAGGGGGGTTGGCTACACCTTC
>TRBJ2-7|TRBD2|TRBV5-1|NA|14
CASSLERGGHEQYF
TGCGCCAGCAGCTTGGAGCGGGGGGGCCACGAGCAGTACTTC
>TRBJ2-7|NA|TRBV27|once|14
CASSTLQGSYEQYF
TGTGCCAGCAGTACCCTACAGGGCTCCTACGAGCAGTACTTC
>TRBJ1-5|NA|TRBV21-1|NA|15
CASSKVNGENQPQHF
TGTGCCAGCAGCAAAGTCAACGGGGAGAATCAGCCCCAGCATTTT
>TRBJ1-2|TRBD1|TRBV9|NA|15
CASSLRDRETMGYTF
TGTGCCAGCAGCCTTAGGGACAGGGAAACTATGGGCTACACCTTC
>TRBJ2-3|NA|TRBV7-8|NA|15
CASRGAADYTDTQYF
TGTGCCAGCCGGGGTGCGGCAGATTACACAGATACGCAGTATTTT
>TRBJ1-5|NA|TRBV6-4|once|12
CASSDLGGPQHF
TGTGCCAGCAGTGACCTCGGGGGGCCCCAGCATTTT
>TRBJ2-1|NA|TRBV9|NA|14
CASSAGGSYNEQFF
TGTGCCAGCAGCGCCGGGGGCTCCTACAATGAGCAGTTCTTC
>TRBJ2-5|TRBD2|TRBV27|NA|17
CASSLSPSGRPKETQYF
TGTGCCAGCAGTTTATCGCCTAGCGGGAGGCCGAAGGAGACCCAGTACTTC
>TRBJ2-7|TRBD1|TRBV4-3|NA|17
CASSQSPGTGEGYEQYF
TGCGCCAGCAGCCAATCCCCGGGGACAGGGGAGGGTTACGAGCAGTACTTC
>TRBJ2-7|TRBD1|TRBV10-3|NA|15
CAISEPGTGDYEQYF
TGTGCCATCAGTGAGCCGGGGACAGGGGACTACGAGCAGTACTTC
>TRBJ2-1|TRBD2|TRBV5-1|once|16
CASSWTSGGTYNEQFF
TGCGCCAGCAGCTGGACTAGCGGGGGAACTTACAATGAGCAGTTCTTC
>TRBJ2-2|TRBD1|TRBV7-2|NA|16
CASSSRRDRVTGELFF
TGTGCCAGCAGCAGCCGCCGGGACAGGGTCACCGGGGAGCTGTTTTTT
>TRBJ2-7|NA|TRBV19|NA|15
CASSIGGDGSYEQYF
TGTGCCAGTAGTATAGGGGGGGACGGATCCTACGAGCAGTACTTC
>TRBJ1-2|NA|TRBV6-5|NA|13
CASSYDEVEGYTF
TGTGCCAGCAGTTACGATGAAGTTGAGGGCTACACCTTC
>TRBJ2-7|NA|TRBV7-9|NA|13
CASTGTLTYEQYF
TGTGCCAGTACCGGGACACTGACCTACGAGCAGTACTTC
>TRBJ1-1|NA|TRBV5-4|NA|14
CASSLRGRGTEAFF
TGTGCCAGCAGCTTGCGGGGGAGAGGCACTGAAGCTTTCTTT
>TRBJ1-1|NA|TRBV6-6|NA|16
CASSYSIRQGNTEAFF
TGTGCCAGCAGTTACTCGATAAGGCAGGGAAACACTGAAGCTTTCTTT
>TRBJ1-2|NA|TRBV27|NA|14
CASSSSGVVYGYTF
TGTGCCAGCAGCTCAAGTGGAGTGGTCTATGGCTACACCTTC
>TRBJ2-7|TRBD2|TRBV11-2|NA|16
CASRLGVAGGSYEQYF
TGTGCCAGCAGGTTGGGGGTGGCGGGAGGCTCCTACGAGCAGTACTTC
>TRBJ2-5|TRBD1|TRBV9|NA|15
CASSASYHRGETQYF
TGTGCCAGCAGCGCATCTTACCACAGGGGCGAGACCCAGTACTTC
>TRBJ2-7|TRBD1|TRBV9|NA|14
CASSYRDRVYEQYF
TGTGCCAGCAGCTACCGGGACAGGGTATACGAGCAGTACTTC
>TRBJ1-4|NA|TRBV19|NA|17
CASSIQRAVVANEKLFF
TGTGCCAGTAGTATACAGCGGGCCGTGGTGGCTAATGAAAAACTGTTTTTT
>TRBJ2-1|NA|TRBV5-6|NA|14
CASSPSGEDNEQFF
TGTGCCAGCAGCCCGTCGGGGGAGGACAATGAGCAGTTCTTC
>TRBJ2-7|NA|TRBV7-2|NA|13
CASSLGLAYEQYF
TGTGCCAGCAGCTTAGGACTAGCCTACGAGCAGTACTTC
>TRBJ2-5|NA|TRBV2|NA|13
CASSEVAPGTQYF
TGTGCCAGCAGTGAAGTCGCCCCAGGGACCCAGTACTTC
>TRBJ2-7|NA|TRBV13|NA|14
CASSLVSASYEQYF
TGTGCCAGCAGCTTAGTTAGCGCATCCTACGAGCAGTACTTC
>TRBJ2-1|NA|TRBV5-4|NA|12
CAFSDSYNEQFF
TGTGCCTTTTCGGACAGCTACAATGAGCAGTTCTTC
>TRBJ1-2|NA|TRBV9|NA|16
CASSATAQGGIDGYTF
TGTGCCAGCAGCGCGACAGCCCAGGGTGGGATCGATGGCTACACCTTC
>TRBJ1-2|NA|TRBV13|NA|21
CASRITGTNSSWRSGHYGYTF
TGTGCCAGCAGAATAACCGGGACAAACTCCTCCTGGAGGTCAGGGCACTATGGCTACACCTTC
>TRBJ2-7|TRBD1|TRBV19|NA|15
CASSMGTGRVYEQYF
TGTGCCAGTAGTATGGGGACAGGGCGTGTCTACGAGCAGTACTTC
>TRBJ1-1|NA|TRBV6-5|NA|15
CASSSPEGGSTEAFF
TGTGCCAGCAGTAGCCCCGAAGGGGGATCCACTGAAGCTTTCTTT
>TRBJ2-1|TRBD1|TRBV27|NA|13
CASRAGTDNEQFF
TGTGCCAGCCGGGCCGGGACAGACAATGAGCAGTTCTTC
>TRBJ1-2|TRBD1|TRBV6-5|NA|13
CASSGDRNYGYTF
TGTGCCAGCAGCGGGGACAGGAACTATGGCTACACCTTC
>TRBJ1-2|NA|TRBV4-3|NA|15
CASSQGGGSLDGYTF
TGCGCCAGCAGCCAGGGGGGAGGGAGTCTCGATGGCTACACCTTC
>TRBJ2-7|TRBD1|TRBV28|NA|13
CASRDRGIDEQYF
TGTGCCAGCCGGGACAGGGGAATCGACGAGCAGTACTTC
>TRBJ1-3|NA|TRBV27|NA|15
CASSLAAGSGNTIYF
TGTGCCAGCAGTTTAGCGGCAGGGTCCGGAAACACCATATATTTT
>TRBJ2-3|TRBD2|TRBV5-4|NA|16
CASSLASSGSTDTQYF
TGTGCCAGCAGCTTGGCGTCTAGCGGGAGTACAGATACGCAGTATTTT
>TRBJ1-2|TRBD1|TRBV11-2|NA|13
CASSRDSNYGYTF
TGTGCCAGCAGCCGGGACAGCAACTATGGCTACACCTTC
>TRBJ2-5|TRBD1|TRBV10-3|NA|17
CAISESGDRGYQETQYF
TGTGCCATCAGTGAGTCAGGGGACAGGGGGTACCAAGAGACCCAGTACTTC
>TRBJ2-4|NA|TRBV1|NA|16
CTSSGGGGPAKNIQYF
TGCACCAGCAGCGGGGGGGGAGGACCAGCCAAAAACATTCAGTACTTC